The rows below give T cell receptor beta chains drawn from one sample of a study of blood T cell repertoires in COVID-19. The repertoire was sequenced with immunoSEQ multiplex PCR; TCRdb's copy has only in-frame clones and lacks some. The sample yields around 200,000 clones, 87% seen once. Sequencing input: peripheral blood. The receptors here all came from a man aged 60 to 75 who had recovered from COVID-19. Both conserved end residues are part of each CDR3. The order of the fields is clone size, J gene, V gene, D gene, CDR3 DNA, CDR3 protein. The D gene is left open where the match is weak. Only part of the rows carry a size: once, few, many, or a class if the clone is expanded.

. TRBJ1-2 TRBV15 . TGTGCCACCAGCAGAGTAACGGAGGGCTACACCTTC CATSRVTEGYTF
. TRBJ1-2 TRBV30 TRBD1 TGTGCCTGGAATCAACAGGGGAACTATGGCTACACCTTC CAWNQQGNYGYTF
once TRBJ2-2 TRBV2 TRBD1 TGTGCCAGCAGAGCAGGGACAGGCGCCGGGGAGCTGTTTTTT CASRAGTGAGELFF
. TRBJ2-1 TRBV28 TRBD1 TGTGCCAGCAGTTCATCCGGGACAGGGGCCATTGAGCAGTTCTTC CASSSSGTGAIEQFF
. TRBJ2-7 TRBV5-1 TRBD2 TGCGCCAGCAGCTCCCCCGGGGGGGCCCCGGGCGAGCAGTACTTC CASSSPGGAPGEQYF
. TRBJ1-1 TRBV7-9 . TGTGCCAGCAGCTTGACTAACACTGAAGCTTTCTTT CASSLTNTEAFF
. TRBJ1-4 TRBV6-5 TRBD1 TGTGCCAGCAGGGGGACAGCAACTAATGAAAAACTGTTTTTT CASRGTATNEKLFF
few TRBJ2-3 TRBV4-2 TRBD2 TGTGCCAGCTCGCTAGCGGGGGGGACTACAGATACGCAGTATTTT CASSLAGGTTDTQYF
. TRBJ1-5 TRBV19 . TGTGCCAGTAGTATTCCCAGGGATAGCAATCAGCCCCAGCATTTT CASSIPRDSNQPQHF
once TRBJ2-7 TRBV25-1 . TGTGCCAGCAGTGAGGGGCCCTACGAGCAGTACTTC CASSEGPYEQYF
. TRBJ2-1 TRBV18 TRBD2 TGTGCCAGCTCACCTTCAGCGGGGGGGCCGGGCAATGAGCAGTTCTTC CASSPSAGGPGNEQFF
. TRBJ2-2 TRBV9 TRBD2 TGTGCCAGCAGCGCTAGCGGGAACACCGGGGAGCTGTTTTTT CASSASGNTGELFF
. TRBJ2-5 TRBV6-5 . TGTGCCAGCAGTACAAACCCACAACCAGGGGCCCAGTACTTC CASSTNPQPGAQYF
. TRBJ2-1 TRBV2 TRBD2 TGTGCCAGCAGTGTTTCTAGCGGCTACAATGAGCAGTTCTTC CASSVSSGYNEQFF
once TRBJ1-2 TRBV4-2 . TGTGCCAGCAGCCAAGATAACCAACACGTATATGGCTACACCTTC CASSQDNQHVYGYTF
once TRBJ2-1 TRBV6-2/TRBV6-3 TRBD1 TGTGCCAGCAGTTACCTGGGGACAGGTCGCTACAATGAGCAGTTCTTC CASSYLGTGRYNEQFF
. TRBJ2-1 TRBV14 . TGTGCCAGCAGCTCCGACAACCCTGAGCAGTTCTTC CASSSDNPEQFF
. TRBJ1-1 TRBV5-1 . TGCGCCAGCAGCGTCGGGACAAGTAACACTGAAGCTTTCTTT CASSVGTSNTEAFF
. TRBJ1-2 TRBV27 . TGTGCCAGCAGTTTTGGCCGGCAGGGTGGCTACACCTTC CASSFGRQGGYTF
. TRBJ2-5 TRBV19 . TGTGCCAGTAGGGAGGGCGGAAAATTCCAAGAGACCCAGTACTTC CASREGGKFQETQYF
. TRBJ1-1 TRBV6-5 . TGTGCCAGCAGTCGGAGGGTTTGGACTGAAGCTTTCTTT CASSRRVWTEAFF
. TRBJ2-1 TRBV7-3 TRBD1 TGTGCCAGCAGGTCCGGGACAGGCCTAATGAGCATGATCTTC CASRSGTGLMSMIF
. TRBJ1-5 TRBV9 TRBD1 TGTGCCAGCAGCGCCGGGACAGTCGATCAGCCCCAGCATTTT CASSAGTVDQPQHF
few TRBJ2-2 TRBV7-6 . TGTGCCAGCAGCTTAGGTGCGGGGCCCAACACCGGGGAGCTGTTTTTT CASSLGAGPNTGELFF
once TRBJ2-7 TRBV6-5 . TGTGCCAGCAGAGCCGACAGACTCCACTACGAGCAGTACTTC CASRADRLHYEQYF
. TRBJ2-7 TRBV15 TRBD1 TGTGCCACCAGCAGAGGACAGGGGTCCCACGAGCAGTACTTC CATSRGQGSHEQYF
. TRBJ1-2 TRBV5-4 TRBD1 TGTGCCAGCAGCTTTATAGACAGGGAGTGGGGCTACACCTTC CASSFIDREWGYTF
. TRBJ2-7 TRBV21-1 . TGTGCCAGCAGCAAAGGGTGGCAGGGGTTATCCTACGAGCAGTACTTC CASSKGWQGLSYEQYF
once TRBJ2-5 TRBV29-1 TRBD2 TGCAGCGTTGGGTTGGCGGGAGGAGAGACCCAGTACTTC CSVGLAGGETQYF
. TRBJ1-2 TRBV6-5 TRBD1 TGTGCCAGCAGTTACCACAGGGGGCTAGAGGGCTACACCTTC CASSYHRGLEGYTF
. TRBJ2-5 TRBV2 . TGTGCCAGCAGTGAAGTAGGGAGGAGCCAAGAGACCCAGTACTTC CASSEVGRSQETQYF
. TRBJ2-7 TRBV30 TRBD2 TGTGCCTGGAGTGTTTTACTCGGGGGGAGTTGGTACGAGCAGTACTTC CAWSVLLGGSWYEQYF
. TRBJ2-2 TRBV5-8 . TGTGCCAGCAGCCATGGGGAGAGGCCCACCGGGGAGCTGTTTTTT CASSHGERPTGELFF
. TRBJ1-3 TRBV19 TRBD1 TGTGCCAGTAGTGTCCGGACAGGGCGCCGATTCACTGGAAACACCATATATTTT CASSVRTGRRFTGNTIYF